This T cell receptor (beta chain) was recovered during a study of identical twins. Study-level findings and limits: Sequences that were beta out-of-frame showed weaker excess twin sharing.

There are a few counts of this clonotype. Its antigen is as yet unknown. TCRdb re-called the 5' RACE reads with MiXCR, one entry per CDR3 protein. The table lists about 550,000 distinct CDR3 sequences, approximately 20% of them singletons, with approximately 0.52% in the top ten. Per the germline V gene, CDR1 is SGHTA and CDR2 is FQGNSA. The J segment lost 1 base and the V segment lost 1 base, leaving 14 bases of the junction unmatched. This CDR3 is built from 19 residues. The same data also contributed to another study, on yellow fever vaccine responses in identical twins.

V usage is TRBV7-2 and J usage is TRBJ2-5; 8 nucleotides align to TRBD1. Sequencing was performed on CD4+ T cells sorted from blood. The sequence came from a woman under 30 in good health. CDR3 in amino acids: CASSLGPSRGLGFQETQYF. CDR3 bases: TGTGCCAGCAGCTTAGGGCCCTCCAGGGGGCTCGGTTTCCAAGAGACCCAGTACTTC.